This T cell receptor beta chain was found in a study of cytomegalovirus exposure and HLA in healthy donors. The study, taken as a whole, reports: Researchers reported in a later analysis that a missense DCLRE1C variant was tied to TCR beta V- and J-gene trimming.

PCR involved 60 Vbeta and 13 Jbeta primers. In the source study's methods: Unique TCR beta chains numbered approximately 76 million in a later analysis, with approximately 10 million shared. The protocol was immunoSEQ multiplex PCR, while the TCRdb copy is restricted to in-frame clones and leaves out a portion. V and J calls plus clone size are reproduced from that table; the DNA served to infer D and trimming. The sample holds 55,000 to 70,000 clones, 55% to 65% seen once. A few counts support this clone. No antigen is known for it. In the same sample, other DNA sequences code for this CDR3. This CDR3 contains 14 residues. Germline values: CDR1 SGHRS, CDR2 YFSETQ. The germline V and J ends were trimmed by 1 base and 0 bases, with 4 bases remaining between them.

The specimen was PBMCs. J is TRBJ1-4 and V is TRBV5-1; D unclear. The receptor comes from a woman between 45 and 60 years old in good health and CMV-seronegative. Written as DNA, the CDR3 is TGCGCCAGCAGCTTGACAGCAACTAATGAAAAACTGTTTTTT. This translates into CASSLTATNEKLFF. Supplemented by reference TRBV5-1 and TRBJ1-4, the full variable domain reads KAGVTQTPRYLIKTRGQQVTLSCSPISGHRSVSWYQQTPGQGLQFLFEYFSETQRNKGNFPGRFSGRQFSNSRSEMNVSTLELGDSALYLCASSLTATNEKLFFGSGTQLSVL.